This is a list of T cell receptor beta chains from one sample in a study of vaccination effects on CD4 cells after COVID-19. For these TCRs, the target antigens are not known. Method: immunoSEQ multiplex PCR; TCRdb's copy keeps in-frame clones and lacks some. The sample consists of 45,000 to 55,000 clones, roughly 72% of them appearing once. This material consisted of CD4+ T cells from PBMCs cultured without peptide, taken after COVID-19 vaccination. Every receptor here comes from a human donor who received a COVID-19 vaccine. Each CDR3 is given without its conserved first and last residue. Each record gives: J gene, V gene, clone size, CDR3 protein. Only part of the rows carry a size: once, few, many, or a class if the clone is expanded.

TRBJ2-1,TRBV19,NA,ASSMRRDLALPYNEQF
TRBJ2-2,TRBV27,once,ASRNTNTGELF
TRBJ2-7,TRBV21-1,NA,ASSALREGGWLLKGY
TRBJ1-2,TRBV4-2,few,ASSPSQGKGLGGYT
TRBJ2-2,TRBV5-4,NA,ASSPTGDTGELF
TRBJ2-5,TRBV18,NA,ASSPGGSLRETQY
TRBJ1-5,TRBV29-1,NA,SVVYPGLNSNQPQH
TRBJ1-4,TRBV2,NA,ASREGRGNEKLF
TRBJ2-7,TRBV4-1,NA,ASSQDFRTAAYEQY
TRBJ2-2,TRBV18,NA,ASSPPGARANTGELF
TRBJ2-1,TRBV11-3,NA,ASSTGLAGATQF
TRBJ2-2,TRBV11-2,NA,ASSLTRPGELF
TRBJ1-5,TRBV4-2,NA,ASSHPGQGGDQPQH
TRBJ2-4,TRBV19,NA,ASSFAKNIQY
TRBJ2-3,TRBV18,NA,ASSPPLAGTDTQY
TRBJ1-2,TRBV19,NA,ASEAGANYGYT
TRBJ1-6,TRBV5-1,NA,ASSLSIFVVADKNSPLH
TRBJ2-7,TRBV5-1,NA,ASSLTGWDSYEQY
TRBJ2-7,TRBV11-2,NA,ASSLNPPGQGVLEQY
TRBJ2-7,TRBV20-1,NA,SDSPSDSYEQY
TRBJ1-4,TRBV11-3,NA,ASSLKHYPTNEKLF
TRBJ2-1,TRBV5-1,few,ASSLGGSSSYNEQF
TRBJ2-2,TRBV11-2,few,ASSLGSGVVAGELF
TRBJ2-5,TRBV2,NA,ASSEFGETQY
TRBJ1-1,TRBV4-1,NA,ASSLLAGGNTEAF
TRBJ2-2,TRBV11-3,NA,ASSTGTSKTGELF
TRBJ2-3,TRBV24-1,NA,ATSGTDTQY
TRBJ2-3,TRBV12-3/TRBV12-4,NA,ASSQRYTQY
TRBJ2-3,TRBV19,NA,ASTVLAGGLDTQY
TRBJ1-2,TRBV5-8,few,ASSLTGVGGYT
TRBJ2-7,TRBV19,NA,ASSIEQGAFYEQY
TRBJ1-4,TRBV6-5,few,ASARGWTNEKLF
TRBJ2-5,TRBV12-3/TRBV12-4,NA,ASSFRGVETQY
TRBJ1-1,TRBV11-2,NA,ASSLEGAQDWGNEAF
TRBJ2-7,TRBV9,NA,ASSPRSRDPRY
TRBJ2-2,TRBV12-3/TRBV12-4,NA,ASQSLQAGELF
TRBJ1-2,TRBV4-1,NA,ASSQVGQVRQTDYGYT
TRBJ2-5,TRBV5-1,NA,ASSLDRKETQY
TRBJ2-2,TRBV6-5,NA,ASRRDRGTGELF
TRBJ2-5,TRBV6-5,NA,ASSHGENTETQY
TRBJ2-3,TRBV6-4,NA,ASSDCLAMTDTQY
TRBJ2-2,TRBV27,NA,ASMGRSNTGELF
TRBJ1-1,TRBV6-5,few,ASSYVGARMNTEAF
TRBJ1-1,TRBV5-1,once,ASSWVRGTMNTEAF
TRBJ2-5,TRBV5-6,NA,ASSSGLAETQY
TRBJ2-7,TRBV7-2,NA,ASSLSLAAYEQY
TRBJ1-6,TRBV6-6,few,ASRQGAQNSPLH
TRBJ2-2,TRBV9,NA,ASSVANLGELF